Listed below are T cell receptor beta chains from one sample, sequenced in a study of beta chain features in type 1 diabetes. Method: immunoSEQ multiplex PCR; TCRdb's copy keeps in-frame clones and lacks some. Of over 700,000 clones listed, around a sixth are singletons. What was sequenced was naive CD4+ T cells from blood. All receptors derive from a woman aged 18-29 years in good health. The CDR3 runs from the conserved cysteine through the conserved F or W. Each record gives: V gene, D gene, clone size, J gene, CDR3 DNA, CDR3 protein. The D gene is left open where the match is weak. Clone size is given for some rows only: seen once, a few or many times, or a class if the clone is expanded.

v_call: TRBV5-1; d_call: TRBD2; clone_size: NA; j_call: TRBJ2-7; cdr3_nt: TGCGCCAGCAGCTTGGGCGGGAGGCCGTACGAGCAGTACTTC; cdr3_aa: CASSLGGRPYEQYF
v_call: TRBV5-4; d_call: NA; clone_size: NA; j_call: TRBJ2-1; cdr3_nt: TGTGCCAGCAGCTTAGGCAGGACAAACTCCTACAATGAGCAGTTCTTC; cdr3_aa: CASSLGRTNSYNEQFF
v_call: TRBV9; d_call: TRBD1; clone_size: few; j_call: TRBJ2-3; cdr3_nt: TGTGCCAGCAGCGTCTTAGGGGGCGCCGCAGATACGCAGTATTTT; cdr3_aa: CASSVLGGAADTQYF
v_call: TRBV27; d_call: TRBD2; clone_size: NA; j_call: TRBJ2-7; cdr3_nt: TGTGCCAGCAGGCTCCTAGCGGGAGGAACGCCTGCCTACGAGCAGTACTTC; cdr3_aa: CASRLLAGGTPAYEQYF
v_call: TRBV7-9; d_call: NA; clone_size: few; j_call: TRBJ1-2; cdr3_nt: TGTGCCAGCAGCTTCCCCGGGATTAACTATGGCTACACCTTC; cdr3_aa: CASSFPGINYGYTF
v_call: TRBV12-2; d_call: NA; clone_size: NA; j_call: TRBJ2-7; cdr3_nt: TGTGCAAGTCGCTTAGCCCCTAGCGGGAGGAACGAGCAGTACTTC; cdr3_aa: CASRLAPSGRNEQYF
v_call: TRBV5-1; d_call: NA; clone_size: NA; j_call: TRBJ2-7; cdr3_nt: TGCGCCAGCAGCTTGTCCGAGTCGCGGACCCTCTACGAGCAGTACTTC; cdr3_aa: CASSLSESRTLYEQYF
v_call: TRBV6-1; d_call: NA; clone_size: NA; j_call: TRBJ1-5; cdr3_nt: TGTGCCAGCAGTGAACCACAGGTCCGTCGTCAGCCCCAGCATTTT; cdr3_aa: CASSEPQVRRQPQHF
v_call: TRBV2; d_call: NA; clone_size: NA; j_call: TRBJ2-3; cdr3_nt: TGTGCCAGCAGCATACAGGGCTACCCCACAGATACGCAGTATTTT; cdr3_aa: CASSIQGYPTDTQYF
v_call: TRBV12-5; d_call: TRBD2; clone_size: few; j_call: TRBJ2-1; cdr3_nt: TGTGCTAGTGGTTTTAGCGGGAGCTCCTACAATGAGCAGTTCTTC; cdr3_aa: CASGFSGSSYNEQFF
v_call: TRBV6-5; d_call: NA; clone_size: NA; j_call: TRBJ1-2; cdr3_nt: TGTGCCAGCAGTTCCCGACAGAGCGGCTACACCTTC; cdr3_aa: CASSSRQSGYTF
v_call: TRBV7-2; d_call: NA; clone_size: few; j_call: TRBJ2-7; cdr3_nt: TGTGCCAGCAGCCCCAGGGCAGGGGGGTCCTACGAGCAGTACTTC; cdr3_aa: CASSPRAGGSYEQYF
v_call: TRBV7-3; d_call: NA; clone_size: NA; j_call: TRBJ2-3; cdr3_nt: TGTGCCAGCAGCCCCCAGGGATTACCCACAGATACGCAGTATTTT; cdr3_aa: CASSPQGLPTDTQYF
v_call: TRBV7-9; d_call: NA; clone_size: NA; j_call: TRBJ2-5; cdr3_nt: TGTGCCAGCGGGGCAGGGCAAGGAGAGACCCAGTACTTC; cdr3_aa: CASGAGQGETQYF
v_call: TRBV19; d_call: TRBD2; clone_size: few; j_call: TRBJ2-1; cdr3_nt: TGTGCCAGTAGCGGACTAGCGGGACACCGCTACAATGAGCAGTTCTTC; cdr3_aa: CASSGLAGHRYNEQFF
v_call: TRBV5-1; d_call: NA; clone_size: NA; j_call: TRBJ2-1; cdr3_nt: TGCGCCAGCAGCCTCAGGCCGGAGTATAGTATCTATGAGCAGTTCTTC; cdr3_aa: CASSLRPEYSIYEQFF
v_call: TRBV19; d_call: NA; clone_size: NA; j_call: TRBJ2-1; cdr3_nt: TGTGCCAGTAGTATGTGGGACCGATCCAATGAGCAGTTCTTC; cdr3_aa: CASSMWDRSNEQFF
v_call: TRBV16; d_call: TRBD1; clone_size: few; j_call: TRBJ2-4; cdr3_nt: TGTGCCAGCAGACAGAGGGGGCTCGGGCAAAACATTCAGTACTTC; cdr3_aa: CASRQRGLGQNIQYF
v_call: TRBV19; d_call: TRBD2; clone_size: few; j_call: TRBJ2-2; cdr3_nt: TGTGCCAGTAGTCCAATACTAGCGGGCATGGGCGGGGAGCTGTTTTTT; cdr3_aa: CASSPILAGMGGELFF